The 15 T cell receptor beta chains below all came from one sample that was sequenced in a study of CXCR3-negative and CXCR3-positive naive CD8 T cells. The libraries of TRB cDNA were constructed through 5' RACE using UMI labels. Each CDR3 protein gets one entry in TCRdb, which reprocessed the 5' RACE reads and gives no DNA. This sample's clone table lists under 9,500 distinct CDR3 sequences. Sequences were obtained from naive CXCR3- CD8+ T cells from blood. The sample's subset: CD45RO-CCR7+CD27+CD95- naive CD8+ T cells lacking CXCR3 (TNR3-). The receptors were gathered from a human donor in good health. Some clones in this sample may be carry-over from other donors' samples.

The chain employs TRBV5-8 and TRBJ2-7; TCRdb names TRBD1, which stays unverified in the absence of DNA. Germline CDR1 and CDR2: SGHTS and YDEGEE. This CDR3 has 15 amino acids. CDR3 protein: CASSLPGQGTGEQYF.

The chain couples TRBV5-1 to TRBJ2-4; TCRdb returns TRBD1, unconfirmable since there is no DNA. The CDR3 consists of 15 residues. Germline lookup yields CDR1 SGHRS and CDR2 YFSETQ. CDR3 region: CASSLSQGIQNIQYF.

This rearrangement joins TRBV29-1 to TRBJ2-4; TCRdb proposes TRBD1, but this gene call is untestable without DNA. Germline CDR1 SQVTM, CDR2 ANQGSEA. The CDR3 loop spans 16 amino acids. CDR3 amino acids: CSLLRDREIAKNIQYF.

The V and J genes are TRBV7-2 and TRBJ2-7; there is no DNA to check the TCRdb D call of TRBD1. The CDR3 runs 15 residues. Germline lookup yields CDR1 SGHTA and CDR2 FQGNSA. The CDR3 sequence is CASSLEGTGYHEQYF. Full variable domain (outside the CDR3, taken from reference TRBV7-2 and TRBJ2-7): GAGVSQSPSNKVTEKGKDVELRCDPISGHTALYWYRQSLGQGLEFLIYFQGNSAPDKSGLPSDRFSAERTGGSVSTLTIQRTQQEDSAVYLCASSLEGTGYHEQYFGPGTRLTVT.

The chain combines TRBV20-1 with TRBJ2-1; TCRdb returns TRBD2, unconfirmable since there is no DNA. CDR1 is DFQATT and CDR2 is SNEGSKA in the germline V gene (reference sequence). The CDR3 is 17 amino acids. The CDR3 is CSPVLLAGGNPYNEQFF.

This clonotype is called medium-sized based on its frequency. V and J are TRBV6-5 and TRBJ1-2; TCRdb's D call, TRBD1, is unchecked because there is no DNA. Germline V lookup: CDR1 MNHEY, CDR2 SVGAGI. This CDR3 is built from 13 residues. CDR3 sequence reads: CASSSGPTGGYTF.

J is TRBJ2-5 and V is TRBV28; TCRdb outputs TRBD1, but without DNA this stays unchecked. Germline CDR1 MDHEN, CDR2 SYDVKM. The CDR3 contains 15 residues. The CDR3 spells CASSLTGPVRETQYF.

In terms of frequency, this clonotype is medium-sized (0.01 to 0.1%). CDR3 sequence reads: CASIDGAIYYGYTF. The chain uses TRBV7-9 and TRBJ1-2; lacking DNA, the TRBD1 call made by TCRdb goes unchecked. The CDR3 spans 14 residues. CDR1 and CDR2 from the germline V gene are SEHNR and FQNEAQ (reference sequence).

The chain recombines TRBV20-1 with TRBJ2-7; TCRdb calls TRBD2, which cannot be checked without DNA. This CDR3 is 17 amino acids long. Germline assignment: CDR1 DFQATT and CDR2 SNEGSKA (reference sequence). CDR3 amino acids: CSATGTSGRAPLGEQYF.

This clonotype is deemed medium-sized by its frequency. The chain recombines TRBV7-9 with TRBJ2-7; the D call of TRBD1 rests on TCRdb alone, since no DNA is present to check it. CDR3 length equals 15 residues. Germline V lookup: CDR1 SEHNR, CDR2 FQNEAQ (reference sequence). CDR3 loop: CASSQPGQGIYEQYF.

This chain uses TRBV29-1 with TRBJ2-7. This CDR3 has 13 residues. The V gene's germline CDR1 is SQVTM and CDR2 ANQGSEA. The CDR3 region is CSVVRLGSYEQYF.

This clonotype is identified as medium-sized (0.01 to 0.1%) from frequency. The chain couples TRBV5-6 to TRBJ2-3; the D gene TCRdb calls, TRBD1, cannot be checked with no DNA. The CDR3 extends over 12 amino acids. Germline CDR1 is SGHDT and CDR2 is YYEEEE. The chain's CDR3 is CASSPGRTEQYF.

The CDR3 protein is CASSISTRSNQPQHF. This chain joins TRBV19 and TRBJ1-5. The CDR3 consists of 15 residues. CDR1 is LNHDA and CDR2 is SQIVND in the germline V gene (reference sequence). Variable domain in full (rest from reference TRBV19 and TRBJ1-5): DGGITQSPKYLFRKEGQNVTLSCEQNLNHDAMYWYRQDPGQGLRLIYYSQIVNDFQKGDIAEGYSVSREKKESFPLTVTSAQKNPTAFYLCASSISTRSNQPQHFGDGTRLSIL.

This chain uses TRBV28 with TRBJ2-1; TCRdb names TRBD2, which stays unverified in the absence of DNA. Germline assignment: CDR1 MDHEN and CDR2 SYDVKM. The length of the CDR3 is 15 residues. CDR3 region: CASSLQPTSSDEQFF.

The J gene is TRBJ1-1, the V gene TRBV19. CDR3 length equals 11 residues. The V gene's germline CDR1 is LNHDA and CDR2 SQIVND (reference sequence). CDR3 in amino acids: CASTGRTEAFF. Complete variable domain (other parts from reference TRBV19 and TRBJ1-1): DGGITQSPKYLFRKEGQNVTLSCEQNLNHDAMYWYRQDPGQGLRLIYYSQIVNDFQKGDIAEGYSVSREKKESFPLTVTSAQKNPTAFYLCASTGRTEAFFGQGTRLTVV.